This T cell receptor (beta chain) was retrieved from a study of T cell changes during pregnancy in multiple sclerosis. Some clones are missing from TCRdb's copy, which holds only in-frame ones; the method was immunoSEQ multiplex PCR. The profile shows 65,000 to 85,000 clones, approximately 95% of them singletons. The receptor was isolated from a female donor in good health, enrolled as a control in a pregnancy study. This specimen consisted of peripheral blood, obtained in the second trimester of pregnancy.

CDR3 bases: TGTGCCAGCAGCTCAGCCGGCAGGGAGGGTGAAAAACTGTTTTTT. Amino acids: CASSSAGREGEKLFF. The V gene is TRBV28, the J gene TRBJ1-4; TRBD1 is a possible D gene (5 bases). Trimming pared 6 bases from V and 7 bases from J, leaving 18 bases between. Germline CDR1 and CDR2: MDHEN and SYDVKM. The CDR3 length is 15 residues.